This T cell receptor (beta chain) appears in the sequencing data of a study of T-cell memory formation after mild COVID-19. Study-level points and caveats: Contracting clones, day 15 to 85, had balanced CD4/CD8, and later expanders favored CD4+.

V lost 5 bases, J lost 1 base, and 4 bases stayed unmatched. CDR1 is SGHVS and CDR2 is FQNEAQ in the germline V gene. The CDR3 is 15 residues long. The TCR alpha and TCR beta cDNA libraries, bearing sample barcodes and UMIs, were generated by 5'RACE using constant-segment primers. Each CDR3 protein gets one entry after TCRdb re-called the 5' RACE reads with MiXCR. The data hold fewer than 450,000 distinct CDR3 sequences, with under 25% observed a single time. In its sample, this clonotype was seen many times. Its specificity is unknown. The sequenced sample consisted of PBMCs or a T cell subset sorted from them (not recorded which). This receptor was obtained from an adult woman who had mild COVID-19 (a few samples of this study predate the infection). Cell type and time point are not known. The chain employs TRBV7-8 and TRBJ2-7; 11 nucleotides line up with TRBD1. The CDR3 DNA sequence: TGTGCCAGCAGCCCAGGGACAGGGGGTTCCTACGAGCAGTACTTC. Its protein product is CASSPGTGGSYEQYF.